This is a list of T cell receptor beta chains from one sample in a study of blood T cell repertoires in COVID-19. The data were produced by immunoSEQ multiplex PCR, yet TCRdb's version contains in-frame clones alone and is incomplete. Seen here are some 170,000 clones, approximately 85% observed once, and the top ten hold approximately 1.1%. The sequenced sample was peripheral blood. The receptor source for this set is a man aged 35 to 55 with acute or convalescent COVID-19. Each CDR3 is given with its conserved first and last residue. D genes are given only for firm matches. For some rows the clone size is stated as once, few or many, or as a class when expanded; others skip it.

j_gene	abundance	v_gene	d_gene	CDR3nt	CDR3aa
TRBJ1-2	.	TRBV6-1	.	TGTGCCAGCAGTGAATTCCCCCTGAGGTATGGCTACACCTTC	CASSEFPLRYGYTF
TRBJ2-1	.	TRBV2	TRBD2	TGTGCCAGCAGTGATAGCGGGGAGTTGTACAATGAGCAGTTCTTC	CASSDSGELYNEQFF
TRBJ1-4	.	TRBV6-5	TRBD1	TGTGCCAGCAAAGTGGAACAGGGGGCAATGGGAAAACTGTTTTTT	CASKVEQGAMGKLFF
TRBJ1-5	.	TRBV27	.	TGTGCCAGCAGGCTAAACAGGGACAATCAGCCCCAGCATTTT	CASRLNRDNQPQHF
TRBJ1-2	.	TRBV28	TRBD1	TGTGCCAGCAGCTTACAGGGGACAAGCGGCTACACCTTC	CASSLQGTSGYTF
TRBJ2-4	.	TRBV11-2	.	TGTGCCAGCAGCTTAGGACGAGGACTAGCCAAAAACATTCAGTACTTC	CASSLGRGLAKNIQYF
TRBJ1-1	.	TRBV28	TRBD1	TGTGCCAGCAGTTTTTCCGGGACAGGGAGGTCAGCTTTCTTT	CASSFSGTGRSAFF
TRBJ2-7	.	TRBV6-2/TRBV6-3	.	TGTGCCAGCAGTGCCTTCGGCGGGGCTACCGACAACGACGAGCAGTACTTC	CASSAFGGATDNDEQYF
TRBJ2-2	.	TRBV9	TRBD2	TGTGCCAGCAGCGTAGTTAGCGGGGGGAACACCGGGGAGCTGTTTTTT	CASSVVSGGNTGELFF
TRBJ2-1	.	TRBV2	TRBD1	TGTGCCAGCAGTGGCGAAATCGGGACAGGGGCGAACCCCTTTATCGATGAGCAGTTCTTC	CASSGEIGTGANPFIDEQFF
TRBJ1-4	.	TRBV5-1	.	TGCGCCAGCAGTTCTGGAGAAGCCGAGAATGAAAAACTGTTTTTT	CASSSGEAENEKLFF
TRBJ2-3	.	TRBV28	.	TGTGCCAGCAGTTTGAGGGGGCTAGCGGGCCGCGCGGATACGCAGTATTTT	CASSLRGLAGRADTQYF
TRBJ2-1	.	TRBV11-1	.	TGTGCCAGCAGCTCCCAGGGTGGTGAGCAGTTCTTC	CASSSQGGEQFF
TRBJ1-2	.	TRBV18	.	TGTGCCAGCTCACCACTCGGGGGGGCTGGCTACACCTTC	CASSPLGGAGYTF
TRBJ2-3	.	TRBV24-1	TRBD2	TGTGCCACCAGTGACCGTAGCGGGACTAGCACAGATACGCAGTATTTT	CATSDRSGTSTDTQYF
TRBJ2-3	.	TRBV2	TRBD1	TGTGCCAGCAGGACAGGGGGCGGGGGAATTACAGATACGCAGTATTTT	CASRTGGGGITDTQYF
TRBJ1-1	.	TRBV7-3	.	TGTGCCAGCAGCTTAAGGGGGCCATCCGGGGTGAACACTGAAGCTTTCTTT	CASSLRGPSGVNTEAFF
TRBJ1-2	.	TRBV30	.	TGTGCCTGGAGCACTCAGGGAGGAAGGCGCTACACCTTC	CAWSTQGGRRYTF
TRBJ1-2	.	TRBV10-2	.	TGCGCCATCTCACCCCCTTGGGGGGGCGCTCTCTATGGCTACACCTTC	CAISPPWGGALYGYTF
TRBJ2-3	.	TRBV29-1	TRBD1	TGCAGCGTTTGGACAGGGGCGCAGTATTTT	CSVWTGAQYF
TRBJ1-3	.	TRBV4-2	.	TGTGCCAGCAGCCAAAGGCTGGACAAACTTGGAAACACCATATATTTT	CASSQRLDKLGNTIYF
TRBJ1-1	.	TRBV25-1	.	TGTGCCAGCAGTGGAGGACATGAAGCTTTCTTT	CASSGGHEAFF
TRBJ2-1	.	TRBV2	TRBD1	TGTGCCAGCAGAAATCCCGGGACAGCTTACAATGAGCAGTTCTTC	CASRNPGTAYNEQFF
TRBJ1-1	.	TRBV4-2	.	TGTGCCAGCAGCCAAGAAGGGGGGAACACTGAAGCTTTCTTT	CASSQEGGNTEAFF
TRBJ1-2	few	TRBV3-1/TRBV3-2	.	TGTGCCAGCAGCCTTAGAGAAACGGGCTATGGCTACACCTTC	CASSLRETGYGYTF
TRBJ2-3	.	TRBV18	TRBD2	TGTGCCAGCTCACCATACGTGCTCTTTGGGACTGACAGCGGGGGCCCTAGCACAGATACGCAGTATTTT	CASSPYVLFGTDSGGPSTDTQYF
TRBJ2-7	.	TRBV28	TRBD1	TGTGCCAGCAGTTTAATTCGGACAGGAGCCTACGAGCAGTACTTC	CASSLIRTGAYEQYF
TRBJ1-1	.	TRBV4-2	TRBD1	TGTGCCAGCAGCCATCGCCCGGGACAGGGGAACACTGAAGCTTTCTTT	CASSHRPGQGNTEAFF
TRBJ2-1	.	TRBV7-2	TRBD2	TGTGCCAGCACCGGGGGGACCTACAATGAGCAGTTCTTC	CASTGGTYNEQFF
TRBJ1-2	.	TRBV6-1	.	TGTGCCAGCAGTGAGAGGCGCGGAGGGGTGCTTTCTCTCCATGGCTACACCTTC	CASSERRGGVLSLHGYTF
TRBJ2-1	.	TRBV27	TRBD2	TGTGCCAGCAGCCGACTAGCGGGGGGGAAAACCTACAATGAGCAGTTCTTC	CASSRLAGGKTYNEQFF
TRBJ2-7	once	TRBV4-1	.	TGCGCCAGCAGCCACCAAATGGCATTCTCGTCCTACGAGCAGTACTTC	CASSHQMAFSSYEQYF
TRBJ1-2	.	TRBV19	.	TGTGCCAGTAGTACCTCCGGGACTTTACTTTATGGCTACACCTTC	CASSTSGTLLYGYTF
TRBJ2-3	.	TRBV24-1	TRBD2	TGTGCCACCAGTGAGTCCGGACTAGCGGGGCGCAAATACACAGATACGCAGTATTTT	CATSESGLAGRKYTDTQYF
TRBJ1-1	.	TRBV11-2	.	TGTGCCAGCAGCTTAGGGGCAGGGGCGCGGACTGAAGCTTTCTTT	CASSLGAGARTEAFF
TRBJ2-7	few	TRBV11-1	.	TGTGCCAGCGGACAGCTTGGTGGCGAGCAGTACTTC	CASGQLGGEQYF
TRBJ1-3	.	TRBV5-6	.	TGTGCCAGCAGCCAAATCCAGGGGCCCGGAGGCTCTGGAAACACCATATATTTT	CASSQIQGPGGSGNTIYF
TRBJ1-3	.	TRBV2	.	TGTGCCAGCAGTTGGGGGGGAGGAAACACCATATATTTT	CASSWGGGNTIYF
TRBJ1-1	few	TRBV3-1/TRBV3-2	TRBD1	TGTGCCACGAGGGGACAGTTGAACACTGAAGCTTTCTTT	CATRGQLNTEAFF
TRBJ2-2	.	TRBV5-4	.	TGTGCCAGCAGCTCCGGACAGACAAACACCGGGGAGCTGTTTTTT	CASSSGQTNTGELFF
TRBJ1-4	.	TRBV7-9	.	TGTGCCAGCAGCTTAGCGCTGGGGAGGGCCGAAAAACTGTTTTTT	CASSLALGRAEKLFF
TRBJ1-2	.	TRBV3-1/TRBV3-2	.	TGTGCCAGCAGCCAAGAGTCGGTAGTTGGCTACACCTTC	CASSQESVVGYTF
TRBJ2-7	.	TRBV29-1	.	TGCAGCGTACAAACAGGGAGCGACGAGCAGTACTTC	CSVQTGSDEQYF
TRBJ1-3	.	TRBV6-6	.	TGTGCCAGCAGTTACTCCGGGGGGGCGAGGGGAAACACCATATATTTT	CASSYSGGARGNTIYF
TRBJ2-6	.	TRBV29-1	.	TGCAGCGTTGAACAGGGAAACGTCCTGACTTTC	CSVEQGNVLTF
TRBJ2-7	.	TRBV2	TRBD1	TGTGCCAGCGGGGACAGCTACGAGCAGTACTTC	CASGDSYEQYF